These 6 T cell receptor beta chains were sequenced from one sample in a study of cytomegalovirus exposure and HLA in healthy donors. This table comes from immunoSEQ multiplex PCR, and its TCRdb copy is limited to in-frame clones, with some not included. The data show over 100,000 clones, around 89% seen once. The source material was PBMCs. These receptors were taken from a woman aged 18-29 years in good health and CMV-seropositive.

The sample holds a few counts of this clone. The CDR3 DNA sequence: TGTGCCAGCAGCCCCGGACTTTACACCGGGGAGCTGTTTTTT. It is translated as CASSPGLYTGELFF. The chain couples TRBV7-9 to TRBJ2-2, with a tentative D call TRBD2 (5 bases). The V and J ends lost 5 bases and 3 bases respectively, with 10 bases between them. This CDR3 spans 14 amino acids. Germline CDR1 is SEHNR and CDR2 is FQNEAQ (reference sequence).

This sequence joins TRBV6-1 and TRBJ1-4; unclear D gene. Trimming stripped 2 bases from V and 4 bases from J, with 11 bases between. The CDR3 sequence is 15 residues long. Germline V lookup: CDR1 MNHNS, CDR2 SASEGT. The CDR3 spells CASSESGGDNEKLFF. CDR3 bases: TGTGCCAGCAGTGAATCTGGAGGAGATAATGAAAAACTGTTTTTT.

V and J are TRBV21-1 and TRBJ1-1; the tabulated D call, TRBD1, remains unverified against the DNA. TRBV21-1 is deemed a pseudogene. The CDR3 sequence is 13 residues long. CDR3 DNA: TGTGCCAGCAGCACCCAGACAGGGACCGAAGCTTTCTTT. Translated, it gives CASSTQTGTEAFF.

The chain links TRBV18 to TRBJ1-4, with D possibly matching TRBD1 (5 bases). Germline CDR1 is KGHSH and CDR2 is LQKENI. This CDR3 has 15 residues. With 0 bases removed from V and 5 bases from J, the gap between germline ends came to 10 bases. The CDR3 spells CASSPPGQRNEKLFF. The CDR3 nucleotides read TGTGCCAGCTCACCACCGGGGCAGAGAAATGAAAAACTGTTTTTT. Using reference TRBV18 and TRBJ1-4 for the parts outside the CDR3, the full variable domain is NAGVMQNPRHLVRRRGQEARLRCSPMKGHSHVYWYRQLPEEGLKFMVYLQKENIIDESGMPKERFSAEFPKEGPSILRIQQVVRGDSAAYFCASSPPGQRNEKLFFGSGTQLSVL.

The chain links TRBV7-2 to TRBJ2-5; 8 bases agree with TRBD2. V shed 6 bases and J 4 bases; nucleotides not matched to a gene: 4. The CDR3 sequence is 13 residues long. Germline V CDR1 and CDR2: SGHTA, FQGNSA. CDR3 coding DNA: TGTGCCAGCAGGCGAGGACTAGCAGAGACCCAGTACTTC. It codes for CASRRGLAETQYF.

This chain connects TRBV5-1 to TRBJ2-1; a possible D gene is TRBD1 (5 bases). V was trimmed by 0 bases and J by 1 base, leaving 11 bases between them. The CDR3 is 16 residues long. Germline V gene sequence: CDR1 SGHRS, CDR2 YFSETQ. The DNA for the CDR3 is TGCGCCAGCAGCTTGGAATGGGCAGGGTCCTACAATGAGCAGTTCTTC. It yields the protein CASSLEWAGSYNEQFF.